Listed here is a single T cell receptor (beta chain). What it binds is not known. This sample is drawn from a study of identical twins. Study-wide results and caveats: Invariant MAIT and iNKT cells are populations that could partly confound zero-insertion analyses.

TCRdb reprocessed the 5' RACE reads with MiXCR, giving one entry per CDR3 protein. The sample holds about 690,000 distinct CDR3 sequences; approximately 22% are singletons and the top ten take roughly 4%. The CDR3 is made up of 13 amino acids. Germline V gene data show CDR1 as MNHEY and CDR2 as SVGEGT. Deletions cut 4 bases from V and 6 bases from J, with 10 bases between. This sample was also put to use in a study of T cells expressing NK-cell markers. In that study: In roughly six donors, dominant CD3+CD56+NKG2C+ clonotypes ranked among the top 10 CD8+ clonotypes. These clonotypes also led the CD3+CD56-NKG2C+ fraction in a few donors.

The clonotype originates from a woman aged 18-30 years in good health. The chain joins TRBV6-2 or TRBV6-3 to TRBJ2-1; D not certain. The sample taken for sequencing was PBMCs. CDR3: CASSSRTGNEQFF. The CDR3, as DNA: TGTGCCAGCAGTTCTCGGACGGGCAATGAGCAGTTCTTC.